This T cell receptor (beta chain) was profiled in a study of PD-1 blockade in classical Hodgkin lymphoma. Regarding the study as a whole: Repertoire differences lack defined causes, possibly disease activity or prior therapy. Unlike CD8+ TCR diversity, which did not rise significantly by C4D1, CD4+ TCR diversity did. Those starting nivolumab under 1 year post-ASCT were excluded.

V was cut by 0 bases and J by 8 bases, with 11 bases left in between. Germline V gives CDR1 SGHKS, CDR2 YYEKEE (reference sequence). The CDR3 consists of 14 residues. The time point is: cycle 4 day 1 (C4D1), after 6 weeks of nivolumab. Every single patient, without exception, relapsed after autologous stem cell transplantation, and brentuximab vedotin exposure varied. Produced via immunoSEQ multiplex PCR; TCRdb's table is partial and in-frame only. The sample records approximately 18,000 clones, around three quarters being singletons. A note on this clone: The antigen remains unidentified.

The sequences come from peripheral blood mononuclear cells (PBMCs), collected before the fourth cycle of nivolumab. The TCR originated in a human donor with classical Hodgkin lymphoma. The V call is TRBV5-5, the J call TRBJ2-2; D call uncertain. The CDR3 sequence is CASSLAPEKGELFF. The DNA for the CDR3 is TGTGCCAGCAGCTTGGCGCCAGAGAAAGGGGAGCTGTTTTTT.